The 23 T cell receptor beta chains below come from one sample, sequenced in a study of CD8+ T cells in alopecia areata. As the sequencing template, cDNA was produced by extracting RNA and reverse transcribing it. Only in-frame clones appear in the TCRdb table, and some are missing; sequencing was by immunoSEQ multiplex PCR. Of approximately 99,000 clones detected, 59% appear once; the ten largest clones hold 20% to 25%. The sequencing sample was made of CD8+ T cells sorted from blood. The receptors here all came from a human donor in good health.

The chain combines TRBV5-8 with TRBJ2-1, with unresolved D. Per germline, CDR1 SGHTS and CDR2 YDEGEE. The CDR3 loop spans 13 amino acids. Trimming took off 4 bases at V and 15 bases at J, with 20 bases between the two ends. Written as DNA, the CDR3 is TGTGCCAGCAGCCAACCAACCGGGCCCCGTTCGTTCTTC. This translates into CASSQPTGPRSFF.

CDR3: CASSPPSDTQYF. CDR3 in DNA: TGTGCCAGCAGTCCTCCCTCAGATACGCAGTATTTT. The chain has TRBV2 and TRBJ2-3, with no clear D. This CDR3 comprises 12 residues. V was pared by 5 bases and J by 4 bases, with 7 bases between. Germline V CDR1 and CDR2: SNHLY, FYNNEI.

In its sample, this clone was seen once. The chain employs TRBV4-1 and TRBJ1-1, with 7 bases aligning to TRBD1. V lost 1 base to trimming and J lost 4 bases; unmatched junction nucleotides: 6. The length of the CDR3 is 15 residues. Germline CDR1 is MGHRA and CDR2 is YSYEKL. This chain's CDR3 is CASSQGQGGITEAFF. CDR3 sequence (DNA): TGCGCCAGCAGCCAAGGACAGGGCGGTATCACTGAAGCTTTCTTT.

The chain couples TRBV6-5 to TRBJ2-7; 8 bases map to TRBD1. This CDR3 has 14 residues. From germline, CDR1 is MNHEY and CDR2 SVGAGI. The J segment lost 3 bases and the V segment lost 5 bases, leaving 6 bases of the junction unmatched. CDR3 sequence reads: CASSGTGEFYEQYF. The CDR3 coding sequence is TGTGCCAGCAGTGGGACAGGAGAGTTCTACGAGCAGTACTTC.

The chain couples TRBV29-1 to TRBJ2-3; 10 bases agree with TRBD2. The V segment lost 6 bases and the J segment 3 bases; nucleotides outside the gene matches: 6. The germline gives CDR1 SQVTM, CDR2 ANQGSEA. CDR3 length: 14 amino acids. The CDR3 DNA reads TGCAGCGTCCCAGCGGGGGGGCCAACAGATACGCAGTATTTT. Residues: CSVPAGGPTDTQYF.

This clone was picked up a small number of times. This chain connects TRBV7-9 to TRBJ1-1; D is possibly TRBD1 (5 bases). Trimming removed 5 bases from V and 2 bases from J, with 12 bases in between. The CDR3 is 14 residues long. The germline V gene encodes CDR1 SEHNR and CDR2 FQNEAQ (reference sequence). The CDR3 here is CASSLFRDNTEAFF. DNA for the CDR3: TGTGCCAGCAGCCTCTTCCGGGACAACACTGAAGCTTTCTTT.

CDR3 nucleotides: TGCGCCAGCAGCCCAGTAGATACAGATACGCAGTATTTT. This translates into CASSPVDTDTQYF. The V gene is TRBV5-1, the J gene TRBJ2-3, with D unclear. This CDR3 region has 13 residues. Germline values: CDR1 SGHRS, CDR2 YFSETQ. V lost 4 bases to trimming and J lost 3 bases, with 9 bases between them.

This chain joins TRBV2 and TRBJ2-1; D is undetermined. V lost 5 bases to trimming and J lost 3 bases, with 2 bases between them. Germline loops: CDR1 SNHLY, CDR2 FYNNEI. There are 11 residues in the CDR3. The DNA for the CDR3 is TGTGCCAGCAGTCTCTACAATGAGCAGTTCTTC. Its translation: CASSLYNEQFF.

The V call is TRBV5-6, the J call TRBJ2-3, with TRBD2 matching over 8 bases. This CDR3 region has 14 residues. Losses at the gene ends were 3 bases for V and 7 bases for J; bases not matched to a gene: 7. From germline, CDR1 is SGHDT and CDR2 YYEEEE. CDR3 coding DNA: TGTGCCAGCAGCTCCGGGACTAGAGTACATACGCAGTATTTT. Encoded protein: CASSSGTRVHTQYF.

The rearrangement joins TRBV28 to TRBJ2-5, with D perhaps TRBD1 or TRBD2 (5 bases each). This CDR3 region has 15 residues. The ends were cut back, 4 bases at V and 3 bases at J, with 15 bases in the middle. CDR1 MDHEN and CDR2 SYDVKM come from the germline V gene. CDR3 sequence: CASSYRSGAEETQYF. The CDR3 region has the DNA TGTGCCAGCAGTTACCGTTCCGGGGCGGAAGAGACCCAGTACTTC.

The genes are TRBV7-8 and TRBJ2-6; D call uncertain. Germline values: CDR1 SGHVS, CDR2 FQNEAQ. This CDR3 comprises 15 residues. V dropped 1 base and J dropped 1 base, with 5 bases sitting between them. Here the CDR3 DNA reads TGTGCCAGCAGCTTAGTGGCTTCTGGGGCCAACGTCCTGACTTTC. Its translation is CASSLVASGANVLTF.

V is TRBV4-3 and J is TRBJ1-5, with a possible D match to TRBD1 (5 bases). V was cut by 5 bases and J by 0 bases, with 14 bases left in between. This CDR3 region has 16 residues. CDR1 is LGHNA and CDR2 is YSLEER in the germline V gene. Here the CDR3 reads CASSTSPGFSNQPQHF. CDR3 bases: TGCGCCAGCAGCACGAGCCCAGGGTTTAGCAATCAGCCCCAGCATTTT.

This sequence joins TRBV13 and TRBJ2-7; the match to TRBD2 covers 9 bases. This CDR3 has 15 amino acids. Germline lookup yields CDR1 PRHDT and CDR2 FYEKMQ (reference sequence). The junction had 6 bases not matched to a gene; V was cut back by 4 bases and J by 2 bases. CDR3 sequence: CASSSPLAGAYEQYF. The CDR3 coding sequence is TGTGCCAGCAGCTCGCCATTAGCGGGGGCCTACGAGCAGTACTTC.

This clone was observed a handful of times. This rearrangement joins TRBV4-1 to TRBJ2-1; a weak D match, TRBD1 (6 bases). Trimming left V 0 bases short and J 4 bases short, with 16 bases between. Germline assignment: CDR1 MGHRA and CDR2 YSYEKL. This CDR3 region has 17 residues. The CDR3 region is CASSQEQGPRLYNEQFF. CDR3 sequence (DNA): TGCGCCAGCAGCCAAGAACAGGGCCCCCGACTGTACAATGAGCAGTTCTTC.

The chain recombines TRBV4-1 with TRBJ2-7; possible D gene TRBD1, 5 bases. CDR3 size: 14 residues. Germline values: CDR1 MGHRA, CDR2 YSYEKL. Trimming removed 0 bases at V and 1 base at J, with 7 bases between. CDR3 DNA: TGCGCCAGCAGCCAAGAGGGGCCGTCCTACGAGCAGTACTTC. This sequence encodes CASSQEGPSYEQYF.

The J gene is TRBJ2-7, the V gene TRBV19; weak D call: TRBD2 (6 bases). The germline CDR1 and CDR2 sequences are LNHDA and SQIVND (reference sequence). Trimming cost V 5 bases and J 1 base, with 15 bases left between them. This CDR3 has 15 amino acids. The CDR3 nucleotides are TGTGCCAGTAGTCCACGGGACTGTTGTTCCTACGAGCAGTACTTC. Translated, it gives CASSPRDCCSYEQYF.

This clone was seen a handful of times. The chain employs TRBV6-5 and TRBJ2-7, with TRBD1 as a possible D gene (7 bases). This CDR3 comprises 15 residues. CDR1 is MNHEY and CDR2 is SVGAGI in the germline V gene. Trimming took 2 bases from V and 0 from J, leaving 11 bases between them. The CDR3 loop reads CASSYAGTASYEQYF. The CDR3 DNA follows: TGTGCCAGCAGTTACGCGGGGACAGCCTCCTACGAGCAGTACTTC.

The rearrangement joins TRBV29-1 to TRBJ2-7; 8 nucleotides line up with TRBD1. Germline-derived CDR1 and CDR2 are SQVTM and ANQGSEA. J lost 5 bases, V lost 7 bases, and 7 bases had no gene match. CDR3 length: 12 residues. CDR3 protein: CSALRQGNEQYF. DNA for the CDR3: TGCAGCGCCCTTCGACAGGGGAACGAGCAGTACTTC.

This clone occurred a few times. The CDR3 loop is CASSWDSSYEQYF. The CDR3 nucleotides are TGTGCCAGCAGCTGGGACAGTTCCTACGAGCAGTACTTC. The V call is TRBV6-1, the J call TRBJ2-7; 7 bases match TRBD1. CDR3 length: 13 residues. Per the germline V gene, CDR1 is MNHNS and CDR2 is SASEGT. V gave up 6 bases and J gave up 1 base; unmatched junction bases: 3.

Here the CDR3 reads CASSKGGSNTEAFF. CDR3 DNA: TGTGCCAGCAGCAAGGGAGGGTCGAACACTGAAGCTTTCTTT. V is TRBV5-6 and J is TRBJ1-1; D is unresolved. The CDR3 length is 14 residues. CDR1 SGHDT and CDR2 YYEEEE come from the germline V gene. V was shortened by 4 bases and J by 1 base, with 11 bases between the two germline ends.

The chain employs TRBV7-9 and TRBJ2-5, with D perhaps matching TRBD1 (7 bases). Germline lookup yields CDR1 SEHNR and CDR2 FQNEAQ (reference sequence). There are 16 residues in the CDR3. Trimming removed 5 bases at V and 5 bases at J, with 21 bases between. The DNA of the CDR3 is TGTGCCAGCAGCCACCGGAGGGGACAGTTTTTGGAGACCCAGTACTTC. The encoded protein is CASSHRRGQFLETQYF.

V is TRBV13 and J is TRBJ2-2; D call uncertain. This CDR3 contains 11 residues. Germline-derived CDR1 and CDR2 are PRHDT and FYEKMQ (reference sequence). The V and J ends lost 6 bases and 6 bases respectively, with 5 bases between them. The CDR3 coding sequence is TGTGCCAGCAGTACAGCCGGGGAGCTGTTTTTT. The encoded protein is CASSTAGELFF.

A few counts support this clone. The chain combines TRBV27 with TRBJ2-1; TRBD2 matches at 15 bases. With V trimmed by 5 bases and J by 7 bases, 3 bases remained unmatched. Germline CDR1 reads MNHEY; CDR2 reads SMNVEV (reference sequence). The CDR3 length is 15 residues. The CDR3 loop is CASSPGTSGGNEQFF. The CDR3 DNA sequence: TGTGCCAGCAGTCCTGGGACTAGCGGGGGGAATGAGCAGTTCTTC.